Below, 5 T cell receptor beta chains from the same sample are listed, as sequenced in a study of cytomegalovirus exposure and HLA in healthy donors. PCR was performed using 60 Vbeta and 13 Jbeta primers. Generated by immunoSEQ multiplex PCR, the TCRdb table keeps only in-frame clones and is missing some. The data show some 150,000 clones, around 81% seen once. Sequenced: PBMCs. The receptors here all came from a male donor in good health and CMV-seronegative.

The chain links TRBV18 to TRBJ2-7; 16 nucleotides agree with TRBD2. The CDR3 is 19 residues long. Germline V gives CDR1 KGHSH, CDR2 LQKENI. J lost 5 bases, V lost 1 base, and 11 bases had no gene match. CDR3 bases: TGTGCCAGCTCACCACTAGTCTCGGGACTAGCGGGGGGGCGGCACGAGCAGTACTTC. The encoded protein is CASSPLVSGLAGGRHEQYF.

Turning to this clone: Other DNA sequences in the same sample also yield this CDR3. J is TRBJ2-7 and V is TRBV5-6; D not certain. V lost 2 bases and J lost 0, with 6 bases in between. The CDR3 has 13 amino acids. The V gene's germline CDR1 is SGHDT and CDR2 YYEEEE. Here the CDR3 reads CASSFPGSYEQYF. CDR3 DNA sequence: TGTGCCAGCAGCTTCCCGGGCTCCTACGAGCAGTACTTC.

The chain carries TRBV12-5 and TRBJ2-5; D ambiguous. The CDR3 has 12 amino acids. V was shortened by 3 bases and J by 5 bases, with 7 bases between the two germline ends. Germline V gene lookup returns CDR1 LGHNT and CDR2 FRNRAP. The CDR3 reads CASGLWAETQYF. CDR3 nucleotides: TGTGCTAGTGGTTTATGGGCGGAGACCCAGTACTTC.

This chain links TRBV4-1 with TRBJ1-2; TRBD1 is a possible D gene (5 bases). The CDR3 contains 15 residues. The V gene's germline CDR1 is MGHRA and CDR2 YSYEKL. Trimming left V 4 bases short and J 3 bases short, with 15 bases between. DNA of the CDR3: TGCGCCAGCAGCCGAAGATTAGGGGTGGACTATGGCTACACCTTC. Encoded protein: CASSRRLGVDYGYTF.

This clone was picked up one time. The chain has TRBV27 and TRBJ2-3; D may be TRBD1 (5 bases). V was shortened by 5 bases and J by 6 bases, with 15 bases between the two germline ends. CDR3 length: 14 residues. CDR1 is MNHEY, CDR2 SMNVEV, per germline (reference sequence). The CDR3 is CASSMRQTRDTQYF. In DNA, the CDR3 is TGTGCCAGCAGTATGAGACAGACGCGTGATACGCAGTATTTT.